This entry describes one TCR beta chain. The data derive from a study of blood T cell repertoires in COVID-19. Background on the study: COVID-19 samples, acute and convalescent, were from the United States, Italy and Spain. The cDNA or gDNA used as material had been derived from T cells, B-cell-depleted T cells, or PBMCs.

The cohort comprised adults aged roughly 18 to 95 years residing in about 25 US areas. In assigning cohorts, the study relied on participant-reported clinical history. TCRdb's table, derived via immunoSEQ multiplex PCR, lists solely in-frame clones and lacks some. The top ten hold approximately 0.9% of the sample, which has hundreds of thousands of clones, 70% to 90% seen once. The length of the CDR3 is 16 residues. Germline V gene lookup returns CDR1 SGHRS and CDR2 YFSETQ. Trimming cost V 4 bases and J 4 bases; bases outside gene matches: 6. This TCR came from a man aged 50 or older who had been exposed to COVID-19. The sample consisted of PBMCs or T cells enriched from blood (not recorded which). The rearrangement links TRBV5-1 to TRBJ2-3; TRBD2 agrees at 13 bases. The chain's CDR3 is CASSPGLAGPPDTQYF. The CDR3 nucleotides are TGCGCCAGCAGCCCGGGACTAGCGGGACCGCCAGATACGCAGTATTTT.